Listed here is a single T cell receptor (beta chain). This entry belongs to a study of blood T cell repertoires in COVID-19. The overall study: Acute and convalescent COVID-19 specimens originated in the United States, Italy and Spain.

The CDR3 runs 18 residues. The ends were cut back, 6 bases at V and 3 bases at J, with 25 bases in the middle. Germline V CDR1 and CDR2: LGHDT, YNNKEL (reference sequence). Repertoires were generated with immunoSEQ multiplex PCR, while TCRdb's copy carries only in-frame clones and drops some. The profile shows 130,000 to 150,000 clones, over 80% of them singletons. The chain carries TRBV3-1 (or the pseudogene TRBV3-2) and TRBJ2-3, with D perhaps TRBD2 (7 bases). This clonotype was sampled from a man older than 75 with acute or convalescent COVID-19. The sequencing sample was made of peripheral blood. The CDR3 spells CASSPPVGAGVGTDTQYF. CDR3 bases: TGTGCCAGCAGTCCCCCGGTGGGGGCGGGAGTTGGGACAGATACGCAGTATTTT.